The 13 T cell receptor beta chains below come from one sample, sequenced in a study of technical replicates of blood from a few donors. The method was immunoSEQ multiplex PCR; TCRdb's version includes in-frame clones alone and lacks a portion of them. Of 60,000 to 80,000 clones listed, around 87% were seen once; the top ten hold less than 6.5%. The material sequenced was PBMCs. These TCRs come from a human donor in good health. Some clones in this sample may be carry-over from other donors' samples.

The rearrangement links TRBV7-8 to TRBJ2-7, with 9 positions matching TRBD1. J gave up 2 bases and V 1 base, and 12 bases lay outside the gene matches. The CDR3 runs to 18 residues. Germline V gives CDR1 SGHVS, CDR2 FQNEAQ. Written as DNA, the CDR3 is TGTGCCAGCAGCTTAGTATCCGGGACAGGGTTTGGTGCCTACGAGCAGTACTTC. It encodes CASSLVSGTGFGAYEQYF.

The CDR3 DNA sequence: TGTGCCAGCAGCCAAGACTCAAGGGGTTCACCCCTCCACTTT. Translated, it gives CASSQDSRGSPLHF. The chain employs TRBV4-2 and TRBJ1-6, with a weak D call TRBD1 (5 bases). In germline, CDR1 is LGHNA, CDR2 YNFKEQ. The V gene lost 0 bases and the J gene lost 9 bases, with 9 bases spanning the gap. The CDR3 contains 14 residues.

The gene calls are TRBV11-2 and TRBJ1-6, with a weak D call TRBD1 (6 bases). Trimming removed 2 bases from V and 2 bases from J, with 13 bases in between. The germline CDR1 and CDR2 sequences are SGHAT and FQNNGV. The CDR3 contains 17 residues. CDR3 bases: TGTGCCAGCAGCTTACAGGGGTTACCCACCTATAATTCACCCCTCCACTTT. It yields the protein CASSLQGLPTYNSPLHF.

V usage is TRBV16 and J usage is TRBJ2-3; possibly TRBD2 for D (7 bases). V dropped 2 bases and J dropped 4 bases, with 13 bases sitting between them. Germline loops: CDR1 KGHSY, CDR2 FQNENV. The CDR3 is 15 residues long. The CDR3 reads CASSQAGAPSDTQYF. Written as DNA, the CDR3 is TGTGCCAGCAGCCAAGCGGGGGCCCCCTCAGATACGCAGTATTTT.

The V gene is TRBV5-8, the J gene TRBJ2-1; tentatively, D is TRBD1 (5 bases). CDR1 and CDR2 (germline): SGHTS, YDEGEE. V lost 4 bases and J 8 bases, leaving 10 bases between the germline ends. This CDR3 region has 12 residues. The CDR3 sequence is CASSIWGHEQFF. CDR3 DNA sequence: TGTGCCAGCAGCATATGGGGCCATGAGCAGTTCTTC.

The CDR3 region is CAISARGRDHEQFF. The CDR3 region has the DNA TGTGCCATCAGTGCCAGGGGCAGGGACCATGAGCAGTTCTTC. The gene calls are TRBV10-3 and TRBJ2-1; tentatively, D is TRBD1 (6 bases). The CDR3 sequence is 14 residues long. V was trimmed by 4 bases and J by 8 bases, leaving 15 bases between them. Germline-derived CDR1 and CDR2 are ENHRY and SYGVKD.

The V call is TRBV5-1, the J call TRBJ2-3, with D possibly matching TRBD2 (5 bases). V was clipped by 0 bases and J by 3 bases, with 11 bases between them. The CDR3 runs to 15 residues. Germline loops: CDR1 SGHRS, CDR2 YFSETQ. This CDR3 is CASSLAAASTDTQYF. In DNA form, the CDR3 reads TGCGCCAGCAGCTTGGCAGCGGCTAGTACAGATACGCAGTATTTT.

This clone showed up just a few times. This chain links TRBV18 with TRBJ1-3; TRBD1 might be the D (6 bases). The CDR3 covers 15 residues. The V gene's germline CDR1 is KGHSH and CDR2 LQKENI. Trimming shortened V by 2 bases and J by 2 bases, and 10 bases separated the two germline ends. The CDR3 bases are TGTGCCAGCTCACCAGCGGGGGCTGCTGGAAACACCATATATTTT. Its translation: CASSPAGAAGNTIYF. Based on the CDR3 plus reference TRBV18 and TRBJ1-3, the full variable domain is NAGVMQNPRHLVRRRGQEARLRCSPMKGHSHVYWYRQLPEEGLKFMVYLQKENIIDESGMPKERFSAEFPKEGPSILRIQQVVRGDSAAYFCASSPAGAAGNTIYFGEGSWLTVV.

This clone has only one observation. The genes are TRBV29-1 and TRBJ1-2; D unclear. This CDR3 comprises 13 residues. The V end lost 7 bases, the J end lost 0 bases, and 12 bases lay between the germline ends. Germline V gene sequence: CDR1 SQVTM, CDR2 ANQGSEA. CDR3 in amino acids: CSGKERANYGYTF. CDR3 in DNA: TGCAGCGGAAAAGAACGAGCTAACTATGGCTACACCTTC.

J is TRBJ1-1 and V is TRBV6-5, with 11 bases aligning to TRBD1. Germline V CDR1 and CDR2: MNHEY, SVGAGI. V lost 4 bases and J lost 6; bases outside the gene matches: 7. This CDR3 spans 15 amino acids. The CDR3 bases are TGTGCCAGCAGTTCTGGGGACAGGGGGAGAGCTGAAGCTTTCTTT. Protein product: CASSSGDRGRAEAFF.

The rearrangement links TRBV30 to TRBJ2-7; a possible D gene is TRBD2 (6 bases). The germline V and J ends were trimmed by 3 bases and 4 bases, with 10 bases remaining between them. The CDR3 length is 12 residues. CDR1 is GTSNPN and CDR2 is SVGIG in the germline V gene (reference sequence). The CDR3 region is CAWSLGGYEQYF. The CDR3 coding sequence is TGTGCCTGGAGCCTCGGGGGTTACGAGCAGTACTTC.

This clone was picked up one time. The chain links TRBV18 to TRBJ2-2; 8 bases align to TRBD2. J was trimmed by 6 bases and V by 3 bases; bases with no gene match: 15. CDR3 length: 18 amino acids. The germline V gene has CDR1 KGHSH and CDR2 LQKENI. This chain's CDR3 is CASSPLTSAGAGAGELFF. The CDR3 coding sequence is TGTGCCAGCTCACCTCTAACGTCAGCGGGGGCCGGAGCCGGGGAGCTGTTTTTT.

The chain has TRBV5-1 and TRBJ1-4, with 7 bases identical to TRBD1. Per the germline V gene, CDR1 is SGHRS and CDR2 is YFSETQ. V gave up 0 bases and J gave up 3 bases; unmatched junction bases: 5. This CDR3 is built from 16 residues. The CDR3 sequence: CASSLGQGVANEKLFF. The CDR3 DNA sequence: TGCGCCAGCAGCTTGGGCCAGGGGGTAGCTAATGAAAAACTGTTTTTT. The whole variable domain, filled in from reference TRBV5-1 and TRBJ1-4, reads KAGVTQTPRYLIKTRGQQVTLSCSPISGHRSVSWYQQTPGQGLQFLFEYFSETQRNKGNFPGRFSGRQFSNSRSEMNVSTLELGDSALYLCASSLGQGVANEKLFFGSGTQLSVL.